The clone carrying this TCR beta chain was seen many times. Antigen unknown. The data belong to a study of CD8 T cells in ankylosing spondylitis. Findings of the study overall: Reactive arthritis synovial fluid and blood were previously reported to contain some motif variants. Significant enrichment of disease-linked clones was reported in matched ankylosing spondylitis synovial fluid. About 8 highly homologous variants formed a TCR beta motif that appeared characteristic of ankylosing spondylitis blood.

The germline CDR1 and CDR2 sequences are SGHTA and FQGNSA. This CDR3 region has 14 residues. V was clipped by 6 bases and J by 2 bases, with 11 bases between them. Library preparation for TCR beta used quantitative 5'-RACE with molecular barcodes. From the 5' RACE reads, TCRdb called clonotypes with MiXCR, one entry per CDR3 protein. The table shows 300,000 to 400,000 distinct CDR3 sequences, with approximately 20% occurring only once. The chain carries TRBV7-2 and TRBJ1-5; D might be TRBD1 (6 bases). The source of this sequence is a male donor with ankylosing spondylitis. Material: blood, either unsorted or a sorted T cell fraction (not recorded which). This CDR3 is CASSSDRRNQPQHF. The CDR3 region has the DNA TGTGCCAGCAGTTCGGACAGACGCAATCAGCCCCAGCATTTT.